This T cell receptor (beta chain) was identified during a study of blood T cell repertoires in COVID-19. Clinical history as reported by participants underpinned cohort assignment. Original processing notes: Estimated nucleated cell counts came from reference gene primer amplification. The table came from immunoSEQ multiplex PCR; TCRdb's copy has only in-frame clones and leaves some out. D and trimming were read from the DNA, whereas the V and J calls and clone size are those reported in that table. The sample lists 300,000 to 400,000 clones; 75% to 90% were seen once. V gave up 3 bases and J gave up 3 bases, with 9 bases separating them. The CDR3 consists of 13 residues. CDR1 and CDR2 (germline): SGHDN, FVKESK.

The sequence was obtained from a man between 60 and 75 years old who had recovered from COVID-19. The sample comprised PBMCs or T cells enriched from blood (not recorded which). The rearrangement joins TRBV14 to TRBJ2-7, with D unclear. The CDR3 DNA follows: TGTGCCAGCAGCCAGCAGGTAGACTACGAGCAGTACTTC. It codes for CASSQQVDYEQYF.